This T cell receptor beta chain originates from a study of naive and memory T cell subsets. General study points: This RNA-based method may be sensitive to activation-related transcript changes.

Details on this clonotype: Its antigen remains unidentified.

TCR cDNA received a 3' ligated oligonucleotide that carried a UMI. RNA was extracted from approximately 2.6 ml of whole blood of healthy adults. The germline V gene has CDR1 MNHEY and CDR2 SVGEGT. V was clipped by 2 bases and J by 0 bases; unmatched bases: 11. The CDR3 totals 19 residues. The SP2 primer and nested alpha and beta constant region primers amplified ligated cDNA in four rounds. Alpha and beta constant region primers primed reverse transcription for blood and skin samples. TCRdb re-called the UMI-ligation and nested PCR reads through MiXCR, storing one row per CDR3 protein. Of tens of thousands of distinct CDR3 sequences in the sample, 5.2% were seen once.

The specimen sequenced was blood. The receptor was isolated from an adult in good health. The chain is built from TRBV6-2 or TRBV6-3 and TRBJ1-5; 9 bases fit TRBD1. The CDR3 protein is CASSYRTGAYVYSNQPQHF. The DNA for the CDR3 is TGTGCCAGCAGTTACCGGACAGGGGCTTACGTTTATAGCAATCAGCCCCAGCATTTT.